These T cell receptor beta chains were read from a single sample in a study of T cell changes during pregnancy in multiple sclerosis. TCRdb's copy holds only in-frame clones and misses some; the assay was immunoSEQ multiplex PCR. This table holds over 60,000 clones, 91% found once. The material sequenced was peripheral blood, taken in the third trimester of pregnancy. The receptors were gathered from a female donor in good health, enrolled as a control in a pregnancy study. The CDR3 runs from the conserved cysteine through the conserved F or W. Each record gives: D gene, V gene, J gene, clone size, CDR3 DNA, CDR3 protein. A D gene is named only where the DNA matches it firmly. Size tells how often a clone was seen (once, few, many) or the class of an expanded clone, and some rows leave it out.

D gene: -
V gene: TRBV6-5
J gene: TRBJ1-4
clone size: -
CDR3 DNA: TGTGCCAGCAGTTACGGGGCCCCAACTAATGAAAAACTGTTTTTT
CDR3 protein: CASSYGAPTNEKLFF

D gene: TRBD1
V gene: TRBV18
J gene: TRBJ2-6
clone size: -
CDR3 DNA: TGTGCCAGCTCACGGGGACAGGGCCTCTCTGGGGCCAACGTCCTGACTTTC
CDR3 protein: CASSRGQGLSGANVLTF

D gene: TRBD1
V gene: TRBV6-5
J gene: TRBJ2-2
clone size: -
CDR3 DNA: TGTGCCAGCAGTCCCCCAGGGGGCGGAACCGGGGAGCTGTTTTTT
CDR3 protein: CASSPPGGGTGELFF

D gene: -
V gene: TRBV29-1
J gene: TRBJ1-2
clone size: -
CDR3 DNA: TGCAGCGTTACCAGGGTAGGGGACTATGGCTACACCTTC
CDR3 protein: CSVTRVGDYGYTF

D gene: -
V gene: TRBV5-5
J gene: TRBJ1-6
clone size: -
CDR3 DNA: TGTGCCAGCAGCTTTCGTATGGACAATGGTTCACCCCTCCACTTT
CDR3 protein: CASSFRMDNGSPLHF

D gene: TRBD1
V gene: TRBV28
J gene: TRBJ1-6
clone size: -
CDR3 DNA: TGTGCCAGCAGCCAATCCGGGGACAGGAATTCACCCCTCCACTTT
CDR3 protein: CASSQSGDRNSPLHF

D gene: TRBD1
V gene: TRBV4-1
J gene: TRBJ1-3
clone size: few
CDR3 DNA: TGCGCCAGCAGCCTTAGGACGGACAGGGTAATTGGAAACACCATATATTTT
CDR3 protein: CASSLRTDRVIGNTIYF

D gene: -
V gene: TRBV6-5
J gene: TRBJ2-6
clone size: -
CDR3 DNA: TGTGCCAGCAGACTGTTTGTCTCTGGGGCCAACGTCCTGACTTTC
CDR3 protein: CASRLFVSGANVLTF

D gene: TRBD2
V gene: TRBV28
J gene: TRBJ2-3
clone size: -
CDR3 DNA: TGTGCCAGCAGTCTAGGGGGGGAGCGGGGGACCACAGATACGCAGTATTTT
CDR3 protein: CASSLGGERGTTDTQYF

D gene: TRBD2
V gene: TRBV6-4
J gene: TRBJ2-2
clone size: -
CDR3 DNA: TGTGCCAGCAGTGACTCTAGCGGGAGCACCGGGGAGCTGTTTTTT
CDR3 protein: CASSDSSGSTGELFF

D gene: TRBD2
V gene: TRBV6-6
J gene: TRBJ2-7
clone size: -
CDR3 DNA: TGTGCCAGCAGTGAGCGGGATCAGGACTACGAGCAGTACTTC
CDR3 protein: CASSERDQDYEQYF

D gene: TRBD2
V gene: TRBV7-2
J gene: TRBJ2-5
clone size: -
CDR3 DNA: TGTGCCAGCAGCCCCCCGGGACTAGCGGGCCAAGAGACCCAGTACTTC
CDR3 protein: CASSPPGLAGQETQYF

D gene: -
V gene: TRBV29-1
J gene: TRBJ1-4
clone size: -
CDR3 DNA: TGCAGCGTTGAAGTTCCGACCGGCAGGCCGAATGAAAAACTGTTTTTT
CDR3 protein: CSVEVPTGRPNEKLFF

D gene: -
V gene: TRBV27
J gene: TRBJ1-2
clone size: -
CDR3 DNA: TGTGCCAGCAGTACAATCCGGGACCCCAGGGGTAATGGCTACACCTTC
CDR3 protein: CASSTIRDPRGNGYTF

D gene: -
V gene: TRBV5-6
J gene: TRBJ1-1
clone size: -
CDR3 DNA: TGTGCCAGCAGCTTGGTGGGAGGGGATAAAGCTTTCTTT
CDR3 protein: CASSLVGGDKAFF

D gene: -
V gene: TRBV6-5
J gene: TRBJ2-7
clone size: once
CDR3 DNA: TGTGCCAGCAGTTACTATGGGGGAGGCGAGCAGTACTTC
CDR3 protein: CASSYYGGGEQYF

D gene: -
V gene: TRBV2
J gene: TRBJ1-5
clone size: -
CDR3 DNA: TGTGCCAGCAGTGAGGCGGGCAGGGGTCAGCCCCAGCATTTT
CDR3 protein: CASSEAGRGQPQHF

D gene: TRBD2
V gene: TRBV28
J gene: TRBJ2-7
clone size: -
CDR3 DNA: TGTGCCAGCAGTTGGGCTAGCGGAGCCTACGAGCAGTACTTC
CDR3 protein: CASSWASGAYEQYF

D gene: -
V gene: TRBV5-1
J gene: TRBJ1-3
clone size: -
CDR3 DNA: TGCGCCAGCGCTCTCGGGGGGTTAACTGGAAACACCATATATTTT
CDR3 protein: CASALGGLTGNTIYF

D gene: -
V gene: TRBV25-1
J gene: TRBJ2-2
clone size: -
CDR3 DNA: TGTGCCAGCAGTGAACAGGGGAACACCGGGGAGCTGTTTTTT
CDR3 protein: CASSEQGNTGELFF

D gene: -
V gene: TRBV21-1
J gene: TRBJ1-5
clone size: -
CDR3 DNA: TGTGCCAACAGCAAAGTAGGCAGGCGACGGATCAATCAGCCCCAGCATTTT
CDR3 protein: CANSKVGRRRINQPQHF

D gene: TRBD2
V gene: TRBV18
J gene: TRBJ2-3
clone size: -
CDR3 DNA: TGTGCCAGCTCACCAGGGACTAGCGGGATTGGCACAGATACGCAGTATTTT
CDR3 protein: CASSPGTSGIGTDTQYF

D gene: TRBD1
V gene: TRBV18
J gene: TRBJ1-5
clone size: once
CDR3 DNA: TGTGCCAGCTCACCGGACAGGAAAGGAAATCAGCCCCAGCATTTT
CDR3 protein: CASSPDRKGNQPQHF

D gene: -
V gene: TRBV29-1
J gene: TRBJ2-5
clone size: -
CDR3 DNA: TGCAGCGTAGTAATCGGACTGCATCAAGAGACCCAGTACTTC
CDR3 protein: CSVVIGLHQETQYF

D gene: TRBD2
V gene: TRBV5-6
J gene: TRBJ2-7
clone size: -
CDR3 DNA: TGTGCCAGCAGCTTGGGCGGGGGCTACGAGCAGTACTTC
CDR3 protein: CASSLGGGYEQYF

D gene: TRBD1
V gene: TRBV7-2
J gene: TRBJ1-5
clone size: -
CDR3 DNA: TGTGCCAGCAGCTTCGTGGGACAGAGGAATCAGCCCCAGCATTTT
CDR3 protein: CASSFVGQRNQPQHF

D gene: -
V gene: TRBV5-4
J gene: TRBJ2-3
clone size: -
CDR3 DNA: TGTGCCAGCAGCTTGGCCCCCGCTACCACAGATACGCAGTATTTT
CDR3 protein: CASSLAPATTDTQYF

D gene: TRBD2
V gene: TRBV4-1
J gene: TRBJ2-7
clone size: -
CDR3 DNA: TGCGCCAGCAGCCAAGATGAGGGAGGGAACGAGCAGTACTTC
CDR3 protein: CASSQDEGGNEQYF

D gene: TRBD1
V gene: TRBV11-2
J gene: TRBJ1-6
clone size: -
CDR3 DNA: TGTGCCAGCAGCTTAGGACAGGGTCTAAATTCACCCCTCCACTTT
CDR3 protein: CASSLGQGLNSPLHF

D gene: -
V gene: TRBV29-1
J gene: TRBJ2-3
clone size: -
CDR3 DNA: TGCAGCGTTGAAGGTCAGGGGACCGATACGCAGTATTTT
CDR3 protein: CSVEGQGTDTQYF

D gene: TRBD1
V gene: TRBV27
J gene: TRBJ2-2
clone size: -
CDR3 DNA: TGTGCCAGCAGCGCCCGGGACAGGGGGGTTAGCGGCACCGGGGAGCTGTTTTTT
CDR3 protein: CASSARDRGVSGTGELFF

D gene: -
V gene: TRBV7-6
J gene: TRBJ2-5
clone size: -
CDR3 DNA: TGTGCCAGCAGCTCGTTGGCAGGAGGGAGCCAAGAGACCCAGTACTTC
CDR3 protein: CASSSLAGGSQETQYF

D gene: -
V gene: TRBV18
J gene: TRBJ1-1
clone size: -
CDR3 DNA: TGTGCCAGCTCACCTTCGGGTCACACTGAAGCTTTCTTT
CDR3 protein: CASSPSGHTEAFF

D gene: TRBD1
V gene: TRBV6-4
J gene: TRBJ1-5
clone size: -
CDR3 DNA: TGTGCCAGCAGTCCCGGGGGACAGGGGGTTCAGCCCCAGCATTTT
CDR3 protein: CASSPGGQGVQPQHF

D gene: -
V gene: TRBV7-9
J gene: TRBJ1-2
clone size: -
CDR3 DNA: TGTGCCAGCACTATCAGGGCAGACAACTATGGCTACACCTTC
CDR3 protein: CASTIRADNYGYTF

D gene: -
V gene: TRBV19
J gene: TRBJ2-2
clone size: -
CDR3 DNA: TGTGCCAGTAGTATTACCCCAGGGAACGCCGGGGAGCTGTTTTTT
CDR3 protein: CASSITPGNAGELFF

D gene: TRBD1
V gene: TRBV9
J gene: TRBJ1-1
clone size: -
CDR3 DNA: TGTGCCAGCAGCGTAGACCCGCACAGGGGCAACACTGAAGCTTTCTTT
CDR3 protein: CASSVDPHRGNTEAFF

D gene: -
V gene: TRBV19
J gene: TRBJ1-5
clone size: -
CDR3 DNA: TGTGCCAGTAGCCCGGGTGAGACCTTACGCAACCAGCCCCAGCATTTT
CDR3 protein: CASSPGETLRNQPQHF

D gene: -
V gene: TRBV28
J gene: TRBJ1-6
clone size: few
CDR3 DNA: TGTGCCAGCAGTTTATTCCTCAATTCACCCCTCCACTTT
CDR3 protein: CASSLFLNSPLHF

D gene: TRBD1
V gene: TRBV28
J gene: TRBJ2-7
clone size: -
CDR3 DNA: TGTGCCAGCATGCCTGGCGAGGGGGCCTCCTACGAGCAGTACTTC
CDR3 protein: CASMPGEGASYEQYF

D gene: -
V gene: TRBV19
J gene: TRBJ2-5
clone size: -
CDR3 DNA: TGTGCCAGTAGTATAAGCCGAGAAGAGACCCAGTACTTC
CDR3 protein: CASSISREETQYF

D gene: TRBD1
V gene: TRBV27
J gene: TRBJ1-1
clone size: -
CDR3 DNA: TGTGCCAGCAGTGCGGACAGGGTCTGGGGTACTGAAGCTTTCTTT
CDR3 protein: CASSADRVWGTEAFF

D gene: -
V gene: TRBV18
J gene: TRBJ1-1
clone size: few
CDR3 DNA: TGTGCCAGCTCACCATACAGTCAGACATACACTGAAGCTTTCTTT
CDR3 protein: CASSPYSQTYTEAFF

D gene: -
V gene: TRBV5-1
J gene: TRBJ1-2
clone size: -
CDR3 DNA: TGCGCCAGCAGCTTGGCGGGGGGTGGGTCCTCAGCGCGCTACACCTTC
CDR3 protein: CASSLAGGGSSARYTF

D gene: -
V gene: TRBV9
J gene: TRBJ1-1
clone size: -
CDR3 DNA: TGTGCCAGCAGCGTAGGAACCATCTCTGGGGCGAACACTGAAGCTTTCTTT
CDR3 protein: CASSVGTISGANTEAFF